A single T cell receptor beta chain is shown here with its context. The 5'RACE template-switching step produced TCR cDNA and added a universal primer site and UMIs. TCRdb ran MiXCR on the 5' RACE reads and lists one entry per CDR3 protein. The table has approximately 330,000 distinct CDR3 sequences, approximately 4% seen once. The record originates from a study of T cells after yellow fever vaccination. The germline gives CDR1 MNHEY, CDR2 SVGAGI. Trimming shortened V by 4 bases and J by 0 bases, and 9 bases separated the two germline ends. This CDR3 contains 14 residues. The TCR originated in a man aged 18 to 30 who received the YFV17D yellow fever vaccine. The gene calls are TRBV6-5 and TRBJ1-1; D remains unclear. Sample: PBMCs, taken 5 days after the yellow fever booster vaccination. Here the CDR3 DNA reads TGTGCCAGCAGTTGGAAACAGATGAACACTGAAGCTTTCTTT. It encodes CASSWKQMNTEAFF.